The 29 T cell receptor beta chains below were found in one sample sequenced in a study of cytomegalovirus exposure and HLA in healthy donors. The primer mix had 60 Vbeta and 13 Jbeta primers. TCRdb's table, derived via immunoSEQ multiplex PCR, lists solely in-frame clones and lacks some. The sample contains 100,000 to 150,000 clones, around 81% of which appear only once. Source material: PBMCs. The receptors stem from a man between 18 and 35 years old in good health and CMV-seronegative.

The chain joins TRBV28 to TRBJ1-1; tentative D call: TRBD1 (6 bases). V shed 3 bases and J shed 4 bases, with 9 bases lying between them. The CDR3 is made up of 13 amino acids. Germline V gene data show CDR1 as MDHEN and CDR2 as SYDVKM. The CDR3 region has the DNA TGTGCCAGCAGTTTCGGGGGGCCCACTGAAGCTTTCTTT. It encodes CASSFGGPTEAFF. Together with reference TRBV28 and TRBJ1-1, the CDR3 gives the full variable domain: DVKVTQSSRYLVKRTGEKVFLECVQDMDHENMFWYRQDPGLGLRLIYFSYDVKMKEKGDIPEGYSVSREKKERFSLILESASTNQTSMYLCASSFGGPTEAFFGQGTRLTVV.

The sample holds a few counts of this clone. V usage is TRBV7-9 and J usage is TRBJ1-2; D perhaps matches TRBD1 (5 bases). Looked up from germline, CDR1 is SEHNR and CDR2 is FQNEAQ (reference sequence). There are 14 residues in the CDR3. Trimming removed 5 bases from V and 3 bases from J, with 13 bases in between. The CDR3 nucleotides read TGTGCCAGCAGCCCTCCCAGGGCGGACTATGGCTACACCTTC. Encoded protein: CASSPPRADYGYTF. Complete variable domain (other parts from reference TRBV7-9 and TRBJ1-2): DTGVSQNPRHKITKRGQNVTFRCDPISEHNRLYWYRQTLGQGPEFLTYFQNEAQLEKSRLLSDRFSAERPKGSFSTLEIQRTEQGDSAMYLCASSPPRADYGYTFGSGTRLTVV.

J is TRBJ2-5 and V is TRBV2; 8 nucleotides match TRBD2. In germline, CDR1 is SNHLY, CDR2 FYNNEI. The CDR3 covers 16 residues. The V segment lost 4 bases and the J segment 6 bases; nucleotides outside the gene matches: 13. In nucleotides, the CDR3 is TGTGCCAGCAGTGCCCGGGAGGGGGGAAGCTCGAAGACCCAGTACTTC. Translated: CASSAREGGSSKTQYF.

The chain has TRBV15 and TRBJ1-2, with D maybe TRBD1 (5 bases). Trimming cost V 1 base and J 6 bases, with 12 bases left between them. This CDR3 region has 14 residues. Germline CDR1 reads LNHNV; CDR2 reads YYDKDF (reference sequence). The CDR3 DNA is TGTGCCACCAGCAGAGTCATGGGGGGGGATGGCTACACCTTC. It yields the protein CATSRVMGGDGYTF. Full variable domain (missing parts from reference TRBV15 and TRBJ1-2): DAMVIQNPRYQVTQFGKPVTLSCSQTLNHNVMYWYQQKSSQAPKLLFHYYDKDFNNEADTPDNFQSRRPNTSFCFLDIRSPGLGDTAMYLCATSRVMGGDGYTFGSGTRLTVV.

The CDR3 DNA is TGTGCCAGCAGCGCCTTCGCGGGGGCCTCCTACGAGCAGTACTTC. Protein sequence: CASSAFAGASYEQYF. The chain carries TRBV9 and TRBJ2-7, with D perhaps TRBD2 (7 bases). Trimming stripped 3 bases from V and 0 bases from J, with 13 bases between. The CDR3 contains 15 residues. Germline V lookup: CDR1 SGDLS, CDR2 YYNGEE.

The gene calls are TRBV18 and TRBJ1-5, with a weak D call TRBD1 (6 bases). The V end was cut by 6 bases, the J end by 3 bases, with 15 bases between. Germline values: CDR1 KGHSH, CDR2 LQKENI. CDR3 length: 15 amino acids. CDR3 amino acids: CASSSRRDNNQPQHF. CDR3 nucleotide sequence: TGTGCCAGCTCGAGCCGACGGGACAACAATCAGCCCCAGCATTTT. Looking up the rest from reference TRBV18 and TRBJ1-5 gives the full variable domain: NAGVMQNPRHLVRRRGQEARLRCSPMKGHSHVYWYRQLPEEGLKFMVYLQKENIIDESGMPKERFSAEFPKEGPSILRIQQVVRGDSAAYFCASSSRRDNNQPQHFGDGTRLSIL.

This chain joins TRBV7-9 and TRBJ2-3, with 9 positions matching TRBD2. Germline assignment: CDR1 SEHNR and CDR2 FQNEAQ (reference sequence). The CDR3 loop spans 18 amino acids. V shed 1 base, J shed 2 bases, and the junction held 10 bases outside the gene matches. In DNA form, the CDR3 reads TGTGCCAGCAGCTTAGGCGAGTGGGTGGGACTAGCCACAGATACGCAGTATTTT. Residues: CASSLGEWVGLATDTQYF. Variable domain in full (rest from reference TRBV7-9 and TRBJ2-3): DTGVSQNPRHKITKRGQNVTFRCDPISEHNRLYWYRQTLGQGPEFLTYFQNEAQLEKSRLLSDRFSAERPKGSFSTLEIQRTEQGDSAMYLCASSLGEWVGLATDTQYFGPGTRLTVL.

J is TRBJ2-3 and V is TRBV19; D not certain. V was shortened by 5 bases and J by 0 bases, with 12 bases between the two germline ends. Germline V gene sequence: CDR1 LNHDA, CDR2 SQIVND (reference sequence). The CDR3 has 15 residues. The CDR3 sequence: CASSLEVRSTDTQYF. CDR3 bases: TGTGCCAGTAGTCTTGAGGTTAGAAGCACAGATACGCAGTATTTT.

The DNA for the CDR3 is TGTGCCTGGACCTACCTTGGGACAGTCGGGGAGACCCAGTACTTC. It yields the protein CAWTYLGTVGETQYF. The rearrangement links TRBV30 to TRBJ2-5, with 7 bases lining up with TRBD1. CDR1 is GTSNPN and CDR2 is SVGIG in the germline V gene (reference sequence). The CDR3 extends over 15 amino acids. V lost 4 bases and J lost 5; bases outside the gene matches: 13.

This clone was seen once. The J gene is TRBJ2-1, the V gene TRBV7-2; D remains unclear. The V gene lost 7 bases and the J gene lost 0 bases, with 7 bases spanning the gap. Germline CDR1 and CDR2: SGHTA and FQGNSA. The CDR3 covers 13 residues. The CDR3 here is CASTVFSYNEQFF. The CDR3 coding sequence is TGTGCCAGCACGGTTTTCTCCTACAATGAGCAGTTCTTC.

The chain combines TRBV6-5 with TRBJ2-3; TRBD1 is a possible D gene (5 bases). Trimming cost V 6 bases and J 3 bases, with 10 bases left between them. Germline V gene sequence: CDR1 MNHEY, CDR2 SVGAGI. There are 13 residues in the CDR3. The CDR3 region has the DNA TGTGCCAGCAGAAGGCAGGGTACAGATACGCAGTATTTT. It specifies CASRRQGTDTQYF.

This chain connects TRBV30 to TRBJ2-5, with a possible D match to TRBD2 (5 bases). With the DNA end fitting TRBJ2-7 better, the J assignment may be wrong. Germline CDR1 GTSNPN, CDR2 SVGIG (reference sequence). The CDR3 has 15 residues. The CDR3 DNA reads TGTGCCTGGAGTGTACGAGGACTTCTCGCGTACGAGCAGTACTTC. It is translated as CAWSVRGLLAYEQYF.

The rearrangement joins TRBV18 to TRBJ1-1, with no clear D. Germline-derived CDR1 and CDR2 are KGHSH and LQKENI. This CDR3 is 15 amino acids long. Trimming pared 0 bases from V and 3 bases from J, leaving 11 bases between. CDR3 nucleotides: TGTGCCAGCTCACCACCGGAAATGCGGCACACTGAAGCTTTCTTT. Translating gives CASSPPEMRHTEAFF.

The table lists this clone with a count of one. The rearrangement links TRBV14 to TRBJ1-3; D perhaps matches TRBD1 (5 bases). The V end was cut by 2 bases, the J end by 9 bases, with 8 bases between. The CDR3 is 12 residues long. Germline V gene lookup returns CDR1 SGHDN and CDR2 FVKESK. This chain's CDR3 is CASSQTGSTIYF. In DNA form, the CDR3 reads TGTGCCAGCAGCCAAACAGGTTCCACCATATATTTT.

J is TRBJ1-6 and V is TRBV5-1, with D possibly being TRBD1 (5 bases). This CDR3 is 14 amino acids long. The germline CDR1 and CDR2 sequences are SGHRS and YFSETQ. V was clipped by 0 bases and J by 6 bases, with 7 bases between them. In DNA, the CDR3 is TGCGCCAGCAGCTTGGCGGGGGGTAATTCACCCCTCCACTTT. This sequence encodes CASSLAGGNSPLHF.

The CDR3 here is CASSSRSYEQYF. CDR3 coding DNA: TGCGCCAGCAGCTCCCGCTCCTACGAGCAGTACTTC. V is TRBV5-1 and J is TRBJ2-7, with no clear D. Trimming took off 3 bases at V and 0 bases at J, with 4 bases between the two ends. Germline V gene data show CDR1 as SGHRS and CDR2 as YFSETQ. This CDR3 spans 12 amino acids.

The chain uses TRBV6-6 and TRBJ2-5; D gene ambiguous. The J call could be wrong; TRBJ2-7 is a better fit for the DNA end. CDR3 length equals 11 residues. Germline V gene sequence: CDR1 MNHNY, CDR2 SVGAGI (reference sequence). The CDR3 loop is CASTFSYEQYF. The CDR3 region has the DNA TGTGCCAGCACGTTCTCCTACGAGCAGTACTTC.

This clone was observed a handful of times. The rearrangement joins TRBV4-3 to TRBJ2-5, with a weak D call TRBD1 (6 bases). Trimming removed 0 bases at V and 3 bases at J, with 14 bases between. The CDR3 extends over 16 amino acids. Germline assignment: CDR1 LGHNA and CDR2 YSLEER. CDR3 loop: CASSQEMMGTKETQYF. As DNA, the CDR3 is TGCGCCAGCAGCCAAGAGATGATGGGGACAAAAGAGACCCAGTACTTC.

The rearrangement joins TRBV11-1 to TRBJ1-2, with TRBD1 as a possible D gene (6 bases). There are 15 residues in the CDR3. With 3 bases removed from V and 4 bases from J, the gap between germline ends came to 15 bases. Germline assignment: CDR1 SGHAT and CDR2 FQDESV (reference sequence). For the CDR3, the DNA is TGTGCCAGCAGCTTCCAGAACAGGGCGGGCTATGGCTACACCTTC. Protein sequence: CASSFQNRAGYGYTF. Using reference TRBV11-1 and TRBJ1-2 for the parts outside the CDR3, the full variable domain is EAEVAQSPRYKITEKSQAVAFWCDPISGHATLYWYRQILGQGPELLVQFQDESVVDDSQLPKDRFSAERLKGVDSTLKIQPAELGDSAMYLCASSFQNRAGYGYTFGSGTRLTVV.

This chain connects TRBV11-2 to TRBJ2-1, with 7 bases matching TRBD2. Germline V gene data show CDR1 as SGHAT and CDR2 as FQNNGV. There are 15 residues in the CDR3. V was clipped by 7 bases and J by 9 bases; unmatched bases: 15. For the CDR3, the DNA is TGTGCCAGCAATAGAGCGGGGCGGGGTCCCAGTGAGCAGTTCTTC. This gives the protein CASNRAGRGPSEQFF.

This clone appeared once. The CDR3 DNA reads as TGTGCCAGCTCACCACCTGTGGACAGGGGGCCAAGTTCACCCCTCCACTTT. Translated: CASSPPVDRGPSSPLHF. The chain employs TRBV18 and TRBJ1-6; TRBD1 aligns across 11 bases. This CDR3 contains 17 residues. CDR1 KGHSH and CDR2 LQKENI come from the germline V gene. The J segment lost 9 bases and the V segment lost 0 bases, leaving 7 bases of the junction unmatched.

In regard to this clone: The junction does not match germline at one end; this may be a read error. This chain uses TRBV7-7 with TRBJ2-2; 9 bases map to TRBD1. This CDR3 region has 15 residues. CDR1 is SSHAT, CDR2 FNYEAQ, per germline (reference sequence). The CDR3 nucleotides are TGTGCTAGCAGCTCCGGGACAGGGATTTCCGGGGAGCTGTTTTTT. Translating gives CASSSGTGISGELFF.

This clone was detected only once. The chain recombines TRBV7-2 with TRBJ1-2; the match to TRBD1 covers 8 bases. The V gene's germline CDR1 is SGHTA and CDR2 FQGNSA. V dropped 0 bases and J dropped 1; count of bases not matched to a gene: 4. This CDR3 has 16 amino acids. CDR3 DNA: TGTGCCAGCAGCTTAGCGCAGGGGGCTTATAACTATGGCTACACCTTC. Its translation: CASSLAQGAYNYGYTF.

CDR3 coding DNA: TGTGCCAGCAGCTCCGCCCGAGCAGGGGTGTACGAGCAGTACTTC. Its protein product is CASSSARAGVYEQYF. V usage is TRBV11-2 and J usage is TRBJ2-7, with a possible D match to TRBD1 (6 bases). This CDR3 region has 15 residues. Trimming took off 4 bases at V and 4 bases at J, with 17 bases between the two ends. Germline CDR1 SGHAT, CDR2 FQNNGV. The whole variable domain, remainder taken from reference TRBV11-2 and TRBJ2-7, is EAGVAQSPRYKIIEKRQSVAFWCNPISGHATLYWYQQILGQGPKLLIQFQNNGVVDDSQLPKDRFSAERLKGVDSTLKIQPAKLEDSAVYLCASSSARAGVYEQYFGPGTRLTVT.

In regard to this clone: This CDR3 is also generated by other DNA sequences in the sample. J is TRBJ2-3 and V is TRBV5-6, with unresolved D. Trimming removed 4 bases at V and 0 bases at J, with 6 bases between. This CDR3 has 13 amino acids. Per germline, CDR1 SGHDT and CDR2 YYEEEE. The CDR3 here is CASSPGSTDTQYF. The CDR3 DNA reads TGTGCCAGCAGCCCAGGAAGCACAGATACGCAGTATTTT.

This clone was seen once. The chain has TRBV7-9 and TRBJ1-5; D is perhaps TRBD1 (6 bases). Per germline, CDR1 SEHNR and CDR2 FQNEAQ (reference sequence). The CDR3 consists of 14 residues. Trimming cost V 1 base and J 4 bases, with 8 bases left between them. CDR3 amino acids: CASSLGQENQPQHF. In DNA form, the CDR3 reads TGTGCCAGCAGCTTAGGACAGGAGAATCAGCCCCAGCATTTT.

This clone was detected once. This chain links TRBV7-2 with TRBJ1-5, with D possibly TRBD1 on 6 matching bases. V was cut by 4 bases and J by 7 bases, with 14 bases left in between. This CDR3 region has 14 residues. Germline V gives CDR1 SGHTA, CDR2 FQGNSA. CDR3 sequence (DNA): TGTGCCAGCAGCTCTTTCGGGGGGCGGCAGCCCCAGCATTTT. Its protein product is CASSSFGGRQPQHF.

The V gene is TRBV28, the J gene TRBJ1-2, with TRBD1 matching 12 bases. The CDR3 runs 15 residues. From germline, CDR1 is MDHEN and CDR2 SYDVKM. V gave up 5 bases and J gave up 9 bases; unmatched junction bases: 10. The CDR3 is CASSGRDRGPVRYTF. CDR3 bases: TGTGCCAGCAGTGGGCGGGACAGGGGGCCGGTGCGCTACACCTTC.

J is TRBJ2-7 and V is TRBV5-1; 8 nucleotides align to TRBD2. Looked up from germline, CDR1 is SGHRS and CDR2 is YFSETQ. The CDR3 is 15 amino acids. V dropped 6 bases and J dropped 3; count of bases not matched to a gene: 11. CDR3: CASTLEVAGLYEQYF. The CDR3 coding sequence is TGCGCCAGCACCCTGGAAGTAGCGGGACTCTACGAGCAGTACTTC.